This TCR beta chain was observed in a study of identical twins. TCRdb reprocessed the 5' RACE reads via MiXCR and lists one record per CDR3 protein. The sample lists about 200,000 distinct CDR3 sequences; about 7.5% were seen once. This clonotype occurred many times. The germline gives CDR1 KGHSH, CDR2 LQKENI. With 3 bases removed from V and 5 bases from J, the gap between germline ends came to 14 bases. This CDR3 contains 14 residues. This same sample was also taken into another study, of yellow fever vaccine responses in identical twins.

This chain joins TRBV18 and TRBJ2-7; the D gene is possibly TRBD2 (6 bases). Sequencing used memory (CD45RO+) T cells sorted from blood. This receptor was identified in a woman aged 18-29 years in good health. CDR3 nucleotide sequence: TGTGCCAGCTCACCTAACCCCTGGAGGGACGAGCAGTACTTC. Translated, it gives CASSPNPWRDEQYF.